Listed here are 2 T cell receptor beta chains from one sample, sequenced in a study of T cells expressing NK-cell markers. Following a re-call of the 5' RACE reads, TCRdb has one entry per CDR3 protein and lacks DNA. The ten top clones account for roughly 21%, within a sample of about 180,000 distinct CDR3 sequences. Sequenced: blood T cells: a sorted CD56 or NKG2C T cell subset, CD4+ or CD8+ T cells, or bulk PBMC T cells (not recorded which). The receptors stem from a man aged 18-75 years in good health.

The chain links TRBV2 to TRBJ2-5. The germline gives CDR1 SNHLY, CDR2 FYNNEI. The CDR3 contains 15 residues. The CDR3 loop reads CASSEVAQRQETQYF. Looking up the rest from reference TRBV2 and TRBJ2-5 gives the full variable domain: EPEVTQTPSHQVTQMGQEVILRCVPISNHLYFYWYRQILGQKVEFLVSFYNNEISEKSEIFDDQFSVERPDGSNFTLKIRSTKLEDSAMYFCASSEVAQRQETQYFGPGTRLLVL.

The gene calls are TRBV2 and TRBJ1-1; checking the TCRdb D call of TRBD1 is not possible without DNA. The CDR3 covers 15 residues. The germline gives CDR1 SNHLY, CDR2 FYNNEI. The CDR3 reads CASRGAGRIRTEAFF. The full variable domain, completed using reference TRBV2 and TRBJ1-1, is EPEVTQTPSHQVTQMGQEVILRCVPISNHLYFYWYRQILGQKVEFLVSFYNNEISEKSEIFDDQFSVERPDGSNFTLKIRSTKLEDSAMYFCASRGAGRIRTEAFFGQGTRLTVV.